The clone carrying this T cell receptor (beta chain) was detected only once. The sample is drawn from a study of blood T cell repertoires in COVID-19. This CDR3 is 15 amino acids long. Trimming took 4 bases from V and 8 from J; bases not matched to a gene: 8. Germline-derived CDR1 and CDR2 are SGHAT and FQNNGV. Repertoires were generated with immunoSEQ multiplex PCR, while TCRdb's copy carries only in-frame clones and drops some. The table includes approximately 250,000 clones, approximately 88% detected once. The sample was PBMCs or T cells enriched from blood (not recorded which). This clonotype was sampled from a woman between 40 and 55 years old with acute COVID-19. V is TRBV11-2 and J is TRBJ2-1; 10 bases fit TRBD2. This chain's CDR3 is CASSSYSLAGDEQFF. In DNA, the CDR3 is TGTGCCAGCAGCTCCTACTCTCTAGCGGGAGATGAGCAGTTCTTC.